This T cell receptor beta chain comes out of a study of T cells after yellow fever vaccination (dated by TCRdb to between 2019 and 2020). About the investigation overall: The SMART-Seq v4 Ultra Low Input RNA kit was used to prepare libraries from fractions with low cell numbers. To follow T-cell clones before and after primary and booster YFV17D yellow fever vaccination, bulk TCR alpha and beta repertoires were sequenced over time. Blood was collected at multiple timepoints before and after primary and secondary immunization, and bulk PBMC replicates and cell subsets were isolated. Two healthy male donors, one aged 18 to 30 and one aged 30 to 39 years, made up the cohort.

In light of the paper, this sample's treatment or condition label describes: live attenuated yellow fever vaccine strain. At each blood-draw timepoint, two biological replicates of bulk PBMCs were collected. A standard Ficoll-Paque protocol was used to isolate PBMCs from peripheral blood. TriZol was used to extract RNA from bulk PBMCs, from CD4 and CD8 fractions, and from dextramer-positive and dextramer-negative fractions. Study-wide conclusions, independent of this receptor: Compared with the primary T-cell response, the secondary T-cell response was weaker but faster, peaking on day 5 rather than day 15. Computational filtering was required because FACS-sorted repertoires could contain abundant contaminating clonotypes from the bulk population. Because the study included only a couple of donors, the extent to which the findings can be generalized is limited. After the booster, most of the clones that had expanded following primary vaccination were detected again (approximately 95% of CD4 and around 87% of CD8), which suggests that memory was broadly maintained. A small fraction of clonotypes showed up in both the CD4 and CD8 compartments, probably as a result of convergent recombination.

TCR cDNA was synthesized by 5'RACE template switching, through which a universal primer site and unique molecular identifiers were introduced. Priming for cDNA synthesis came from both the TCR alpha and TCR beta constant segments. Library amplification used two PCR steps, and the second PCR step added sample barcodes and sequencing adapters. Sequencing of libraries was performed on Illumina HiSeq 2500 (2x100 bp) or NovaSeq (2x150 bp). Concerning the study's data processing: Demultiplexing of reads and collapsing into UMI consensus sequences were performed with MIGEC, and V(D)J alignment was carried out with MiXCR. Using edgeR on replicate PBMC samples, clonotypes were called vaccine-responding if FDR was below 0.01 and the log2 fold change was above 5 up to day 15. Bulk clonotypes were assigned CD4 or CD8 identity according to which sequenced CD4 or CD8 repertoire held them at higher abundance. In-frame beta chains were kept once TCRdb had trimmed the public reads at Q25 with fastp and called clones with MiXCR. Every entry covers one CDR3 protein and lists the most common genes and DNA from its rows. TCRdb assigned the V and J calls; the authors' analysis was not used. The sample table lists 310,000 or so distinct CDR3 sequences, around 6.8% of them with a count of one. The leading ten clones occupy 15% to 20% of the sample.

This clonotype was counted between two and nine times. Its antigen has not been determined. One base away there is no much larger clone; base qualities are not given. From the cysteine through the phenylalanine, the CDR3 covers 13 amino acids. CDR3 DNA is the only sequence kept; it has 39 bases, read in frame from the first base. Cut back by 6 bases and 6 bases, the V and J ends lie 13 bases apart. The source of this sequence is a young man who received the YFV17D yellow fever vaccine. The V and J genes are TRBV12-3 or TRBV12-4 and TRBJ2-3, with no confidently assigned D gene. Sequences were derived from PBMCs, sampled roughly 47 days after the first yellow fever vaccination. The DNA is as follows: TGTGCCAGCAGCCGCTACGTAGGGGATACGCAGTATTTT. Translation gives CASSRYVGDTQYF.